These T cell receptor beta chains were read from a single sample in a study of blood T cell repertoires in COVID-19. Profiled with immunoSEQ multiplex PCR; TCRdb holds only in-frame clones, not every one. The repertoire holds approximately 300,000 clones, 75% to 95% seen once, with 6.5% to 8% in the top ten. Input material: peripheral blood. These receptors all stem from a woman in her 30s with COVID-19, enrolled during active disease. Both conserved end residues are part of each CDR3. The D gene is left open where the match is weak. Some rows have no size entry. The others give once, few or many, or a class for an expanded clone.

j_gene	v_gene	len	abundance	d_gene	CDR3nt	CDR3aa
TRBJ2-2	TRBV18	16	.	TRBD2	TGTGCCAGCTCACCTCAACTAGCGGGTCCGTCCGGGGAGCTGTTTTTT	CASSPQLAGPSGELFF
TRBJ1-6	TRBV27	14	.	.	TGTGCCAGCAGTTTTCCCGGGGGTAATTCACCCCTCCACTTT	CASSFPGGNSPLHF
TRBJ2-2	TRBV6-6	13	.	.	TGTGCCAGCAGACCGGGGGTGACCGGGGAGCTGTTTTTT	CASRPGVTGELFF
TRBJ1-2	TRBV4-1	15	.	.	TGCGCCAGCAGCCAAGTGAGAACCAGGGTAGGCGGCTACACCTTC	CASSQVRTRVGGYTF
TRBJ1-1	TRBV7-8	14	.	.	TGTGCCAGCAGCCTCAGGACAGTAAACACTGAAGCTTTCTTT	CASSLRTVNTEAFF
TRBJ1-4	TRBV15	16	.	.	TGTGCCACCAGCAGAGAGGCAGGGGTAACTAATGAAAAACTGTTTTTT	CATSREAGVTNEKLFF
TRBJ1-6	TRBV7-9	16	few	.	TGTGCCAGCAGCTTAGAGGGCAATATAGGGGGTTCACCCCTCCACTTT	CASSLEGNIGGSPLHF
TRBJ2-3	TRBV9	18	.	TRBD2	TGTGCCAGCAGCGTAGTACCTAGCGGGCCCGGCGGGGCAGATACGCAGTATTTT	CASSVVPSGPGGADTQYF
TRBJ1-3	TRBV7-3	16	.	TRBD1	TGTGCCAGCAGCTTAAATCCTCAGGGGGCTGGAAACACCATATATTTT	CASSLNPQGAGNTIYF
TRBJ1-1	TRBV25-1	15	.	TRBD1	TGTGCCAGCAGTGAATTGGCAGGGGGTAATACTGAAGCTTTCTTT	CASSELAGGNTEAFF
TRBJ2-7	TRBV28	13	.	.	TGTGCCAGCAGTGCCCTGGACAGCTACGAGCAGTACTTC	CASSALDSYEQYF
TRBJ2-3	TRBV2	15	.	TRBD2	TGTGCCAGCACTTCGGGACTAGCGGGAACAGATACGCAGTATTTT	CASTSGLAGTDTQYF
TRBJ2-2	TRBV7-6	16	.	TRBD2	TGTGCCAGCAGCTTAAAAGCGGGATTAAACACCGGGGAGCTGTTTTTT	CASSLKAGLNTGELFF
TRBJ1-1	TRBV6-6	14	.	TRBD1	TGTGCCAGCAGTTCGGGACAGATGAACACTGAAGCTTTCTTT	CASSSGQMNTEAFF
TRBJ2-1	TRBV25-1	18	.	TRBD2	TGTGCCAGCAGCACGGACACTGGGACTAGCGGGAGTTACAATGAGCAGTTCTTC	CASSTDTGTSGSYNEQFF
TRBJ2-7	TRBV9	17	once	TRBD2	TGTGCCAGCAGCGTCGGGGCCGGGGGGGACATTCTTTACGAGCAGTACTTC	CASSVGAGGDILYEQYF
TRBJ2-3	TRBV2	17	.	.	TGTGCCAGCAGTGAGGGGAACGAACTAGCTAGCACAGATACGCAGTATTTT	CASSEGNELASTDTQYF
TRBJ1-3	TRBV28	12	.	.	TGTGCCAGCAGGAGTAGCAGTCACACCATATATTTT	CASRSSSHTIYF
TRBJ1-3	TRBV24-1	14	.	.	TGTGCCACCAGTGGCGGCCCGTCTGGAAACACCATATATTTT	CATSGGPSGNTIYF
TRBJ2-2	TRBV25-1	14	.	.	TGTGCCAGCACCTCCCCGGGTAACACCGGGGAGCTGTTTTTT	CASTSPGNTGELFF
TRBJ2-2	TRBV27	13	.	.	TGTGCCAGCAGTTGGAGGGCCACCGGGGAGCTGTTTTTT	CASSWRATGELFF
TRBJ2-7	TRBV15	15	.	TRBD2	TGTGCCACCAGCACCTATAGCGGGAGCTCCTACGAGCAGTACTTC	CATSTYSGSSYEQYF
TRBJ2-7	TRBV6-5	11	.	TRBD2	TGTGCCACCCGGGGGGTATTCGAGCAGTACTTC	CATRGVFEQYF
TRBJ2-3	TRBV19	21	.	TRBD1	TGTGCCAGTACCGACGGAGGCTTAGTGGCAGGGGGCAAGTCTAGCACAGATACGCAGTATTTT	CASTDGGLVAGGKSSTDTQYF
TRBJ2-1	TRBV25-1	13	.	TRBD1	TGTGCCAGCAGCTGGACAGGAATCAATGAGCAGTTCTTC	CASSWTGINEQFF
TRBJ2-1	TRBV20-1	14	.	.	TGCAGTGCTAGTATCGGCAGGTCCTACAATGAGCAGTTCTTC	CSASIGRSYNEQFF
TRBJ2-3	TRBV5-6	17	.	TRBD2	TGTGCCAGCAGCACCGCCGGGACTACCACCCGGGCAGATACGCAGTATTTT	CASSTAGTTTRADTQYF
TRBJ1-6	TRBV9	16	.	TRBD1	TGTGCCAGCAGCGTGGGGACAGGGCTCGTTGGGGAAGCCCTCCACTTT	CASSVGTGLVGEALHF
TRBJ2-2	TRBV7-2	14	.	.	TGTGCCAGCAGCCAAAACGGGGGTCCCGGGGAGCTGTTTTTT	CASSQNGGPGELFF
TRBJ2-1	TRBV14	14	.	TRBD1	TGTGCCAGCAGCCAAGATTACAGGGGTAATGAGCAGTTCTTC	CASSQDYRGNEQFF
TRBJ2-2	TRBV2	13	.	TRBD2	TGTGCCCTGCTAGCGGGCGGAGACGGGGAGCTGTTTTTT	CALLAGGDGELFF
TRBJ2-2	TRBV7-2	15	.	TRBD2	TGTGCCAGCAGCTTTATAGCGGGCAACACCGGGGAGCTGTTTTTT	CASSFIAGNTGELFF
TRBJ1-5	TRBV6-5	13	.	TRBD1	TGTGCCAGCAAATCGACAGGGGAACAGCCCCAGCATTTT	CASKSTGEQPQHF
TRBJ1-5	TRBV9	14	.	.	TGTGCCAGCAGCCCCTCGGCAGGGAACCAGCCCCAGCATTTT	CASSPSAGNQPQHF
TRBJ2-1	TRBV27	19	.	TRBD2	TGTGCCAGCAGTTTAGGTACTAGCGGGAGGCGTAGCTCCTACAATGAGCAGTTCTTC	CASSLGTSGRRSSYNEQFF
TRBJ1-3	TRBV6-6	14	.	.	TGTGCCAGCAGAGACAGAGCCTCTGGAAACACCATATATTTT	CASRDRASGNTIYF
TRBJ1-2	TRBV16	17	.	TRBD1	TGTGCCAGCAGCCAGCGCCGTCCCGGGACAGGGGACTATGGCTACACCTTC	CASSQRRPGTGDYGYTF
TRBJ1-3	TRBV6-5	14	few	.	TGTGCCAGCAGTCGTTCCTTCTCTGGAAACACCATATATTTT	CASSRSFSGNTIYF
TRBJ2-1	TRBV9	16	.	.	TGTGCCAGCAGCACCCGGGGACTCGCAATAGGGAATGAGCAGTTCTTC	CASSTRGLAIGNEQFF
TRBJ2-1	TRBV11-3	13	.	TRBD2	TGTGCCAGCAGCTCCGGGACTAGCGATGAGCAGTTCTTC	CASSSGTSDEQFF
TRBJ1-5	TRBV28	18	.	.	TGTGCCAGCAGCCGGGTGGGGGGGTCGGCAATAGCAGGACAGCCCCAGCATTTT	CASSRVGGSAIAGQPQHF
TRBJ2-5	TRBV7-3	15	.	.	TGTGCCAGCAGCCCCTACAACGGGATAAGGGAGACCCAGTACTTC	CASSPYNGIRETQYF
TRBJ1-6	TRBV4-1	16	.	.	TGCGCCAGCAGCCAAGATAGGCGGGGGTATAATTCACCCCTCCACTTT	CASSQDRRGYNSPLHF
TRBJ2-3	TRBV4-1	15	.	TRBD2	TGCGCCAGCAGCCCGTTAGCGGGAGTCGCAGATACGCAGTATTTT	CASSPLAGVADTQYF
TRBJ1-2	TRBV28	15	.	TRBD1	TGTGCCAGCAGGTTTACCCCGGGACAGACCTATGGCTACACCTTC	CASRFTPGQTYGYTF
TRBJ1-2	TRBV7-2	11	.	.	TGTGCCAGCAGCCCCCTCTATGGCTACACCTTC	CASSPLYGYTF